The source of this T cell receptor beta chain is a study of OX40 agonist ivuxolimab in advanced cancers. General observations from the study: Antigen specificity of clonally expanded peripheral T cells was not established. Partial responders dosed at 0.1-3.0 mg/kg displayed clonal expansion ranking among the lowest. At 0.1 to 3.0 mg/kg, CD4+ and CD8+ blood T cells expanded clonally by week 6.

For this clone: Antigen unknown.

Some clones are missing from TCRdb's copy, which holds only in-frame ones; the method was immunoSEQ multiplex PCR. The data contain about 98,000 clones, 70% to 90% of them singletons. Autoimmune disease history or systemic immunosuppression meant exclusion. This CDR3 region has 15 residues. Germline V lookup: CDR1 MNHEY, CDR2 SVGAGI. The V end lost 5 bases, the J end lost 1 base, and 15 bases lay between the germline ends. The sequencing here drew on CD4+ or CD8+ T cells sorted from blood, taken in a trial of the OX40 agonist ivuxolimab. The TCR comes from an adult with an advanced solid tumor such as melanoma, head and neck, liver or kidney cancer. The V and J genes are TRBV6-5 and TRBJ2-7; D unresolved. This chain's CDR3 is CASSASLVGSYEQYV. The DNA for the CDR3 is TGTGCCAGCAGTGCATCATTAGTGGGTTCCTACGAGCAGTACGTC.